A few counts support the clone carrying this T cell receptor (beta chain). What it binds is not known. V was pared by 4 bases and J by 3 bases, with 6 bases of the junction left unmatched. The germline gives CDR1 LGHDT, CDR2 YNNKEL (reference sequence). This CDR3 spans 14 amino acids. The data derive from a study of vaccination effects on CD4 cells after COVID-19. Study as a whole: Each participant received a vaccine that was either BNT162b2 or mRNA-1273, given as two doses.

After expansion with viral peptide pools in the ViraFEST assay, antigen-specific CD4+ T cells were sequenced. Cultured cells yielded isolated CD4+ T cells after less than 11 days. The vaccine recipients had no prior SARS-CoV-2 infection, with negative nucleocapsid antibodies. Sequenced by immunoSEQ multiplex PCR; TCRdb stores in-frame clones only, minus some. Among about 55,000 clones listed, around 67% were seen once. The rearrangement links TRBV3-1 (or the pseudogene TRBV3-2) to TRBJ2-7; 7 bases map to TRBD1. The TCR sequence derives from a human donor who received a COVID-19 vaccine. The source material was CD4+ T cells from PBMCs cultured with SARS-CoV-2 spike peptides, sampled before COVID-19 vaccination. In DNA, the CDR3 is TGTGCCAGCAGCCCCGGGACAGTCGTCTACGAGCAGTACTTC. The encoded protein is CASSPGTVVYEQYF.